The next 12 T cell receptor beta chains were all read from a single sample in a study of OX40 agonist ivuxolimab in advanced cancers. Method: immunoSEQ multiplex PCR; TCRdb's copy keeps in-frame clones and lacks some. The data show roughly 51,000 clones, with around 89% seen just once and 1.4% held by the top ten. Sequencing was performed on CD4+ or CD8+ T cells sorted from blood, taken in a trial of the OX40 agonist ivuxolimab. All receptors derive from an adult with an advanced solid tumor such as melanoma, head and neck, liver or kidney cancer.

The rearrangement joins TRBV18 to TRBJ1-1, with a weak D call TRBD1 (5 bases). Germline V gene lookup returns CDR1 KGHSH and CDR2 LQKENI. There are 15 residues in the CDR3. V lost 3 bases to trimming and J lost 0 bases, with 11 bases between them. CDR3 sequence (DNA): TGTGCCAGCTCACCTCCCTCGACAGTGAACACTGAAGCTTTCTTT. Translation gives CASSPPSTVNTEAFF.

This chain connects TRBV4-1 to TRBJ1-4, with D tentatively TRBD1 (6 bases). CDR3 length: 15 amino acids. With 1 base removed from V and 7 bases from J, the gap between germline ends came to 13 bases. The germline V gene has CDR1 MGHRA and CDR2 YSYEKL. In nucleotides, the CDR3 is TGCGCCAGCAGCCAAGGACAGGCCGGGAGTGAAAAACTGTTTTTT. Encoded protein: CASSQGQAGSEKLFF.

The chain has TRBV5-8 and TRBJ1-5, with D possibly TRBD1 on 5 matching bases. Between the trimmed V and J ends, which lost 4 bases and 3 bases, there was a span of 14 bases. CDR3 length equals 15 residues. Germline CDR1 SGHTS, CDR2 YDEGEE. The CDR3 loop is CASSGGDGHNQPQHF. DNA of the CDR3: TGTGCCAGCAGCGGAGGGGACGGGCACAATCAGCCCCAGCATTTT.

The chain employs TRBV9 and TRBJ2-5; the match to TRBD2 covers 10 bases. The length of the CDR3 is 15 residues. After removal of 0 bases from V and 4 bases from J, the junction contained 3 bases not matched to a gene. The V gene's germline CDR1 is SGDLS and CDR2 YYNGEE. The CDR3 spells CASSVAAGGPETQYF. CDR3 nucleotides: TGTGCCAGCAGCGTAGCAGCGGGGGGGCCAGAGACCCAGTACTTC.

V is TRBV7-9 and J is TRBJ2-3, with 7 bases fitting TRBD1. Germline V lookup: CDR1 SEHNR, CDR2 FQNEAQ (reference sequence). V shed 4 bases and J 2 bases; nucleotides not matched to a gene: 3. The CDR3 covers 14 residues. The CDR3 coding sequence is TGTGCCAGCAGCTCGAGGGGGCTCACAGATACGCAGTATTTT. This sequence encodes CASSSRGLTDTQYF.

The chain links TRBV28 to TRBJ1-5, with no clear D. Trimming cost V 7 bases and J 0 bases, with 13 bases left between them. Germline V CDR1 and CDR2: MDHEN, SYDVKM. This CDR3 is built from 15 residues. For the CDR3, the DNA is TGTGCCAGCACCTTACCGGGTTATAGCAATCAGCCCCAGCATTTT. This gives the protein CASTLPGYSNQPQHF.

This sequence joins TRBV19 and TRBJ1-5; D may be TRBD1 (5 bases). CDR3 length: 15 residues. V was pared by 3 bases and J by 6 bases, with 15 bases between. Germline CDR1 and CDR2: LNHDA and SQIVND (reference sequence). The CDR3 coding sequence is TGTGCCAGTAGTATGTTGGAGGGGCCGACTCAGCCCCAGCATTTT. This sequence encodes CASSMLEGPTQPQHF.

V and J are TRBV30 and TRBJ2-1; D unresolved. The CDR3 spans 17 residues. Trimming left V 3 bases short and J 2 bases short, with 20 bases between. Germline CDR1 reads GTSNPN; CDR2 reads SVGIG (reference sequence). CDR3 nucleotide sequence: TGTGCCTGGAGCCGCGTCCGGCTGGTGGGGACCTACAATGAGCAGTTCTTC. Translation gives CAWSRVRLVGTYNEQFF.

The rearrangement links TRBV6-6 to TRBJ2-3; no firm D call. This CDR3 is 15 amino acids long. CDR1 and CDR2 from the germline V gene are MNHNY and SVGAGI (reference sequence). V was cut by 4 bases and J by 2 bases, with 13 bases left in between. The chain's CDR3 is CASSSYQVDTDTQYF. The CDR3 DNA reads TGTGCCAGCAGTTCCTACCAGGTTGACACAGATACGCAGTATTTT.

V is TRBV4-2 and J is TRBJ2-1; the match to TRBD2 covers 11 bases. Germline values: CDR1 LGHNA, CDR2 YNFKEQ. With V trimmed by 0 bases and J by 7 bases, 2 bases remained unmatched. This CDR3 spans 15 amino acids. The CDR3 sequence: CASSQESSGRNEQFF. The CDR3 DNA reads as TGTGCCAGCAGCCAAGAGTCTAGCGGGAGGAATGAGCAGTTCTTC.

V usage is TRBV18 and J usage is TRBJ2-2; TRBD1 or TRBD2 may be the D gene (6 bases each). Germline V lookup: CDR1 KGHSH, CDR2 LQKENI. V was cut by 3 bases and J by 7 bases, with 18 bases left in between. This CDR3 has 16 amino acids. The CDR3 DNA sequence: TGTGCCAGCTCACCGAGTCCCTCGGGGGCCTTCGGGGAGCTGTTTTTT. Residues: CASSPSPSGAFGELFF.

This CDR3 reads CASSISYAGELFF. In nucleotides, the CDR3 is TGCGCCAGCAGTATTAGTTACGCCGGGGAGCTGTTTTTT. The chain recombines TRBV10-1 with TRBJ2-2; D remains unclear. Germline CDR1 is WNHNN and CDR2 is SYGVQD (reference sequence). The germline V and J ends were trimmed by 5 bases and 6 bases, with 10 bases remaining between them. This CDR3 is built from 13 residues.